Sequencing of this T cell receptor (beta chain) was carried out in a study of tumor-infiltrating lymphocytes in primary liver carcinoma. Study-wide findings and caveats: Only about 7.5-24% of top clones showed up in all five tumor regions.

Looked up from germline, CDR1 is SNHLY and CDR2 is FYNNEI. The CDR3 runs 13 residues. With V trimmed by 10 bases and J by 6 bases, 11 bases remained unmatched. A primer matching the constant region was used to make TCR beta cDNA from 500 to 650 ng of total RNA. Three nested multiplex PCR rounds of slightly modified ARM-PCR generated TCR beta libraries. TRBV1-TRBV30 forward primers paired with a C-beta reverse primer drove the first two PCR rounds, roughly 10 cycles each. TCRdb analysed the multiplex PCR reads with MiXCR anew, one entry per CDR3 protein. Altogether 25,000 to 30,000 distinct CDR3 sequences are present, approximately 78% being singletons, with the ten largest covering under 55%. Total RNA and DNA came together from around 20-30 mg of bulk tissue without cell sorting. There are many counts of this clonotype. Its antigen is still unknown.

The sample comprised liver tumor tissue from sampling region 3. Described subset: tumor region T3, left-lateral pole. This chain links TRBV2 with TRBJ1-2, with 7 bases lining up with TRBD1. The clonotype was recovered from a man aged 40-49 years with primary liver carcinoma and hepatitis B virus infection. CDR3 loop: CATQGVRENGYTF. The CDR3 DNA reads as TGTGCCACCCAGGGGGTCAGAGAAAATGGCTACACCTTC.